What follows are 21 T cell receptor beta chains derived from one specimen sequenced in a study of blood T cell repertoires in COVID-19. Data came from immunoSEQ multiplex PCR; TCRdb stores just in-frame clones and leaves some out. The sample yields 130,000 to 150,000 clones, around 80% seen once. What was sequenced was peripheral blood. The receptors derive from a woman aged 55-70 years with acute or convalescent COVID-19.

The chain has TRBV5-1 and TRBJ2-1; 7 bases map to TRBD1. Germline assignment: CDR1 SGHRS and CDR2 YFSETQ. With 0 bases clipped from V and 4 bases from J, the junction kept 4 bases outside the gene matches. The CDR3 covers 15 residues. The DNA for the CDR3 is TGCGCCAGCAGCTTGGCCAGGGGGATGTACAATGAGCAGTTCTTC. Translation gives CASSLARGMYNEQFF.

This rearrangement joins TRBV6-6 to TRBJ2-2; the D gene is possibly TRBD1 (5 bases). V lost 7 bases and J 1 base, leaving 13 bases between the germline ends. Germline loops: CDR1 MNHNY, CDR2 SVGAGI (reference sequence). The CDR3 is 15 residues long. The CDR3 DNA sequence: TGTGCCAGCAACCTAGGGGCAAGGAACACCGGGGAGCTGTTTTTT. As protein: CASNLGARNTGELFF.

The chain recombines TRBV11-2 with TRBJ2-3; 7 bases agree with TRBD2. With 2 bases clipped from V and 0 bases from J, the junction kept 5 bases outside the gene matches. The V gene's germline CDR1 is SGHAT and CDR2 FQNNGV. This CDR3 region has 16 residues. The CDR3 protein is CASSLMLAASTDTQYF. The CDR3 coding sequence is TGTGCCAGCAGCTTAATGCTAGCGGCTAGCACAGATACGCAGTATTTT.

This sequence joins TRBV12-3 or TRBV12-4 and TRBJ2-7; D is ambiguous. Trimming took 5 bases from V and 1 from J, leaving 6 bases between them. This CDR3 has 12 amino acids. CDR3 loop: CASSPGSYEQYF. The CDR3, as DNA: TGTGCCAGCAGTCCCGGTTCCTACGAGCAGTACTTC.

The chain combines TRBV18 with TRBJ1-6; 7 nucleotides line up with TRBD1. The V and J ends lost 6 bases and 9 bases, in that order; junction bases with no gene match: 2. Germline V gene data show CDR1 as KGHSH and CDR2 as LQKENI. The CDR3 is 12 residues long. The CDR3 DNA reads TGTGCCAGCTCTAACAGGGGTTCACCCCTCCACTTT. This gives the protein CASSNRGSPLHF.

The chain employs TRBV6-5 and TRBJ1-1, with 8 bases matching TRBD1. The CDR3 has 13 amino acids. Germline CDR1 and CDR2: MNHEY and SVGAGI. Trimming at V came to 8 bases and at J to 0 bases, leaving 2 bases not matched to a gene. CDR3 amino acids: CASWTGMNTEAFF. CDR3 DNA sequence: TGTGCCAGCTGGACAGGGATGAACACTGAAGCTTTCTTT.

This clone was seen a handful of times. The rearrangement uses TRBV4-2 and TRBJ1-1; the match to TRBD1 covers 8 bases. After removal of 3 bases from V and 8 bases from J, the junction contained 11 bases not matched to a gene. The CDR3 contains 15 residues. Germline V gene lookup returns CDR1 LGHNA and CDR2 YNFKEQ. Here the CDR3 DNA reads TGTGCCAGCAGCCACCTGGGGACAGGATTTATGGAAGCTTTCTTT. It specifies CASSHLGTGFMEAFF.

The chain couples TRBV28 to TRBJ2-7; 7 positions match TRBD1. V dropped 7 bases and J dropped 6; count of bases not matched to a gene: 18. The CDR3 sequence is 16 residues long. Per germline, CDR1 MDHEN and CDR2 SYDVKM. The CDR3 DNA is TGTGCCAGCACTATTCTTGGGGGTACAGGGGTCTCCGAGCAGTACTTC. Amino acids: CASTILGGTGVSEQYF.

The genes are TRBV16 and TRBJ1-5; D is uncertain. Germline values: CDR1 KGHSY, CDR2 FQNENV. The ends were cut back, 0 bases at V and 6 bases at J, with 9 bases in the middle. This CDR3 has 14 residues. The CDR3 nucleotides are TGTGCCAGCAGCCAATCTCGGGTTGGTCAGCCCCAGCATTTT. It yields the protein CASSQSRVGQPQHF. Using reference TRBV16 and TRBJ1-5 for the parts outside the CDR3, the full variable domain is GEEVAQTPKHLVRGEGQKAKLYCAPIKGHSYVFWYQQVLKNEFKFLISFQNENVFDETGMPKERFSAKCLPNSPCSLEIQATKLEDSAVYFCASSQSRVGQPQHFGDGTRLSIL.

The chain has TRBV30 and TRBJ2-3; 11 bases are shared with TRBD2. The CDR3 runs to 15 residues. Germline trimming cut 3 bases from V and 4 bases from J; bases unmatched to any gene: 6. CDR1 and CDR2 from the germline V gene are GTSNPN and SVGIG (reference sequence). The CDR3 sequence is CAWRGGTSGADTQYF. The CDR3 coding sequence is TGTGCCTGGAGGGGGGGGACTAGCGGCGCAGATACGCAGTATTTT.

The chain recombines TRBV4-2 with TRBJ1-5, with D uncertain. The V gene's germline CDR1 is LGHNA and CDR2 YNFKEQ. V dropped 1 base and J dropped 9 bases, with 7 bases sitting between them. CDR3 size: 12 residues. The CDR3 sequence: CASSQVGRPQHF. DNA for the CDR3: TGTGCCAGCAGCCAAGTGGGGAGGCCCCAGCATTTT.

This chain uses TRBV18 with TRBJ2-7; 13 bases line up with TRBD2. The germline V gene has CDR1 KGHSH and CDR2 LQKENI. The ends lost 6 bases at V and 2 bases at J; junction bases unmatched: 4. This CDR3 spans 15 amino acids. DNA of the CDR3: TGTGCCAGCTCCCGCGGACTAGCGGGAGCCTACGAGCAGTACTTC. Translating gives CASSRGLAGAYEQYF.

This chain uses TRBV7-7 with TRBJ2-1; 14 nucleotides match TRBD2. Unmatched junction bases numbered 7, after V lost 5 bases and J lost 10 bases. Germline loops: CDR1 SSHAT, CDR2 FNYEAQ (reference sequence). The CDR3 extends over 15 amino acids. The CDR3 is CASSPGTSGSREQFF. The CDR3 DNA follows: TGTGCCAGCAGCCCAGGGACTAGCGGGAGCAGGGAGCAGTTCTTC.

This chain connects TRBV6-2 or TRBV6-3 to TRBJ2-5, with 12 bases aligning to TRBD2. Germline values: CDR1 MNHEY, CDR2 SVGEGT. Germline trimming cut 2 bases from V and 3 bases from J; bases unmatched to any gene: 4. The CDR3 sequence is 16 residues long. The CDR3 spells CASSYGLAGTKETQYF. CDR3 nucleotides: TGTGCCAGCAGTTACGGACTAGCGGGGACTAAAGAGACCCAGTACTTC.

V usage is TRBV7-9 and J usage is TRBJ1-2; no definite D call. The CDR3 contains 13 residues. V shed 2 bases and J shed 6 bases, with 10 bases lying between them. Germline assignment: CDR1 SEHNR and CDR2 FQNEAQ (reference sequence). The CDR3 region is CASSLIKQHGYTF. Here the CDR3 DNA reads TGTGCCAGCAGCTTAATAAAGCAACATGGCTACACCTTC.

With respect to this clone: A clone one base away is much larger, so this may be a read error. The chain joins TRBV6-5 to TRBJ1-4; TRBD1 matches at 7 bases. The CDR3 consists of 15 residues. V shed 6 bases, J shed 0 bases, and the junction held 4 bases outside the gene matches. Germline V gene data show CDR1 as MNHEY and CDR2 as SVGAGI. CDR3: CASSPGQATNEKLFF. The CDR3 coding sequence is TGTGCCAGCAGCCCCGGACAGGCAACTAATGAAAAACTGTTTTTT.

The chain is built from TRBV7-8 and TRBJ1-2; a possible D gene is TRBD1 (6 bases). Germline CDR1 is SGHVS and CDR2 is FQNEAQ. V gave up 5 bases and J gave up 7 bases, with 23 bases separating them. There are 16 residues in the CDR3. The chain's CDR3 is CASSRDPGERIFGYTF. The CDR3 DNA is TGTGCCAGCAGCCGGGACCCAGGGGAGAGGATCTTTGGCTACACCTTC.

The genes are TRBV4-1 and TRBJ1-1; D may be TRBD1 (5 bases). V gave up 2 bases and J gave up 3 bases, with 13 bases separating them. This CDR3 contains 15 residues. Germline lookup yields CDR1 MGHRA and CDR2 YSYEKL. CDR3 coding DNA: TGCGCCAGCAGCCAACTCCCGACAGCCTACACTGAAGCTTTCTTT. Amino acids: CASSQLPTAYTEAFF.

The V call is TRBV30, the J call TRBJ1-2; D ambiguous. Per the germline V gene, CDR1 is GTSNPN and CDR2 is SVGIG (reference sequence). The CDR3 spans 14 residues. The V gene lost 2 bases and the J gene lost 7 bases, with 17 bases spanning the gap. The chain's CDR3 is CAWSPYVGVRGYTF. CDR3 nucleotide sequence: TGTGCCTGGAGTCCGTACGTCGGGGTGCGTGGCTACACCTTC.

V usage is TRBV12-3 or TRBV12-4 and J usage is TRBJ2-1, with a possible D match to TRBD1 (6 bases). The V gene lost 5 bases and the J gene lost 10 bases, with 12 bases spanning the gap. This CDR3 region has 12 residues. In nucleotides, the CDR3 is TGTGCCAGCAGTCAGGACAGTATCGAGCAGTTCTTC. Translation: CASSQDSIEQFF.

The V gene is TRBV9, the J gene TRBJ2-1; 8 positions match TRBD2. Looked up from germline, CDR1 is SGDLS and CDR2 is YYNGEE. The CDR3 totals 17 residues. J gave up 3 bases and V 4 bases, and 12 bases lay outside the gene matches. The CDR3 region has the DNA TGTGCCAGCAGCTACAGGGCAACGGGAGGGTACTACAATGAGCAGTTCTTC. Residues: CASSYRATGGYYNEQFF.